Listed below are T cell receptor beta chains from one sample, sequenced in a study of blood T cell repertoires in COVID-19. The protocol was immunoSEQ multiplex PCR, while the TCRdb copy is restricted to in-frame clones and leaves out a portion. The sample yields 250,000 to 300,000 clones, 84% seen once. Input material: PBMCs or T cells enriched from blood (not recorded which). These receptors originate from a man aged 45-65 years who had recovered from COVID-19. CDR3s include the opening cysteine and the closing phenylalanine or tryptophan. A D gene is named only where the DNA matches it firmly. Where a row states a size, it is once, few, many or the class of an expanded clone; other rows omit it.

>TRBD1|TRBV7-9|TRBJ1-5|.
TGTGCCAGCAGCTTAGGCCTGACCGGGACAGGGCATCAGCCCCAGCATTTT
CASSLGLTGTGHQPQHF
>.|TRBV4-3|TRBJ2-7|.
TGCGCCAGCAGCCCGGAGGGCCCTTTTGGAGAGCAGTACTTC
CASSPEGPFGEQYF
>TRBD1|TRBV13|TRBJ2-7|.
TGTGCCAGCAGCTCGCGGGACAGGACCTACGAGCAGTACTTC
CASSSRDRTYEQYF
>.|TRBV7-9|TRBJ1-2|.
TGTGCCAGCAGCCCCCGGGGGATTGGCTACACCTTC
CASSPRGIGYTF
>.|TRBV13|TRBJ1-2|.
TGTGCCAGCAGCTTGGGAGCCACCCAAGGACAGCCCTTTTGGGGCTACACCTTC
CASSLGATQGQPFWGYTF
>.|TRBV14|TRBJ1-2|.
TGTGCCAGCGGCCCCCCAGGGTCTAACTATGGCTACACCTTC
CASGPPGSNYGYTF
>TRBD2|TRBV2|TRBJ2-1|.
TGTGCCAGCAGTGTCCCTAGCGGGGGCTACAATGAGCAGTTCTTC
CASSVPSGGYNEQFF
>.|TRBV24-1|TRBJ1-1|.
TGTGCCACCAGTCAGTCCGGGACAACAAACACTGAAGCTTTCTTT
CATSQSGTTNTEAFF
>.|TRBV19|TRBJ1-6|.
TGTGCCAGTACCAATCGTTGGGGCGACTTTTCACCCCTCCACTTT
CASTNRWGDFSPLHF
>.|TRBV20-1|TRBJ2-7|.
TGCAGTGTAGGCGGCGGTTACGAGCAGTACTTC
CSVGGGYEQYF
>TRBD1|TRBV7-3|TRBJ2-3|.
TGTGCCAGCAGCGCCCGACAGGGTGCAGATACGCAGTATTTT
CASSARQGADTQYF
>TRBD2|TRBV7-6|TRBJ2-5|.
TGTGCCAGCAGCCTCGGGACTAGCGGGGGGGCGGTTGTGACCCAGTACTTC
CASSLGTSGGAVVTQYF
>.|TRBV28|TRBJ2-7|.
TGTGCCAGCAGCCCCTCGTTAGTCGCCCACGAGCAGTACTTC
CASSPSLVAHEQYF
>.|TRBV7-2|TRBJ1-1|.
TGTGCCAGCAGCTCGGGGTCCTGGGGAGGGAACACTGAAGCTTTCTTT
CASSSGSWGGNTEAFF
>.|TRBV9|TRBJ1-1|.
TGTGCCAGCAGCGTAGGCCAGGGAACTGAAGCTTTCTTT
CASSVGQGTEAFF
>.|TRBV20-1|TRBJ1-1|few
TGCAGTGCTAATGAGAGGGCTGAAGCTTTCTTT
CSANERAEAFF
>TRBD1|TRBV7-2|TRBJ2-3|few
TGTGCCAGCAGCAGTCGACAGGGGGCGCAGTATTTT
CASSSRQGAQYF
>TRBD1|TRBV6-5|TRBJ1-2|.
TGTGCCAGCAGCGACAGGGGGCCCTTAAACTATGGCTACACCTTC
CASSDRGPLNYGYTF
>TRBD2|TRBV10-3|TRBJ2-7|.
TGTGCCATCAGCGGACTAGCGGGAGGGCCCCACTACGAGCAGTACTTC
CAISGLAGGPHYEQYF
>.|TRBV7-9|TRBJ2-6|.
TGTGCCAGCAGAACTCCGGACAGTTTCTCTGGGGCCAACGTCCTGACTTTC
CASRTPDSFSGANVLTF
>.|TRBV6-1|TRBJ1-3|.
TGTGCCAGCAGTGAAGCGGGAGCTGGAAACACCATATATTTT
CASSEAGAGNTIYF
>TRBD1|TRBV19|TRBJ1-2|few
TGTGCCAGTAGGCAGACAGGGGTTGGATCTAAAGTGAGCTCTCACTATGGCTACACCTTC
CASRQTGVGSKVSSHYGYTF
>TRBD2|TRBV11-2|TRBJ2-2|.
TGTGCCAGCAGCCCACCCTTAAGGGCGGGAGGGCCAATCGGGGAGCTGTTTTTT
CASSPPLRAGGPIGELFF
>.|TRBV6-5|TRBJ2-3|.
TGTGCCAGCTACCCGCAGGGGACAGATACGCAGTATTTT
CASYPQGTDTQYF
>TRBD1|TRBV6-5|TRBJ1-2|once
TGTGCCAGCACCCAGGACAGGGGCAGCTATGGCTACACCTTC
CASTQDRGSYGYTF
>TRBD1|TRBV19|TRBJ2-7|.
TGTGCCACCCGCCCCGGGACAGGACCCTACGAGCAGTACTTC
CATRPGTGPYEQYF
>.|TRBV11-3|TRBJ1-6|.
TGTGCCAGCAGCTTGGGACAAGGCTTTTATAATTCACCCCTCCACTTT
CASSLGQGFYNSPLHF
>.|TRBV6-1|TRBJ1-2|.
TGTGCCAGCAGTGAGGGCAGGGCAGGCGGCTACACCTTC
CASSEGRAGGYTF
>TRBD2|TRBV2|TRBJ2-2|.
TGTGCCAGCACCGGGAGGGCCGCCGGGGAGCTGTTTTTT
CASTGRAAGELFF
>.|TRBV28|TRBJ2-1|few
TGTGCCAGCAGTTTACCCAACTCTAGAGACGAGCAGTTCTTC
CASSLPNSRDEQFF
>TRBD1|TRBV18|TRBJ1-5|.
TGTGCCAGCTCACCCTGGGACAGCCGATATAGCAATCAGCCCCAGCATTTT
CASSPWDSRYSNQPQHF